This T cell receptor beta chain was retrieved from a study of PD-L1 blockade in urothelial cancer. Study-wide context: Male sex and bladder-origin urothelial cancer characterized about 85% of the roughly 29 patients. Blood analysis was done at 3 weeks (second dose) and 6 weeks after treatment began. Blood gave a median about 150,000 T cells. The study, taken as a whole, reports: Better survival was forecast by a pretreatment blood TCR clonality below the median.

Trimming cost V 3 bases and J 3 bases; bases outside gene matches: 7. Germline lookup yields CDR1 KGHSH and CDR2 LQKENI. CDR3 length equals 16 residues. TCRdb's table, derived via immunoSEQ multiplex PCR, lists solely in-frame clones and lacks some. The sample lists more than 12,000 clones, 70% to 90% occurring once. Notes on this clone: Its antigen is not known.

This sample comprised PBMCs, obtained around atezolizumab (anti-PD-L1) treatment. This receptor was identified in a man in his 70s with urothelial cancer. The chain employs TRBV18 and TRBJ2-2, with 7 bases identical to TRBD2. CDR3 amino acids: CASSPSAGVDTGELFF. The CDR3 nucleotides read TGTGCCAGCTCACCTTCCGCGGGGGTTGACACCGGGGAGCTGTTTTTT.